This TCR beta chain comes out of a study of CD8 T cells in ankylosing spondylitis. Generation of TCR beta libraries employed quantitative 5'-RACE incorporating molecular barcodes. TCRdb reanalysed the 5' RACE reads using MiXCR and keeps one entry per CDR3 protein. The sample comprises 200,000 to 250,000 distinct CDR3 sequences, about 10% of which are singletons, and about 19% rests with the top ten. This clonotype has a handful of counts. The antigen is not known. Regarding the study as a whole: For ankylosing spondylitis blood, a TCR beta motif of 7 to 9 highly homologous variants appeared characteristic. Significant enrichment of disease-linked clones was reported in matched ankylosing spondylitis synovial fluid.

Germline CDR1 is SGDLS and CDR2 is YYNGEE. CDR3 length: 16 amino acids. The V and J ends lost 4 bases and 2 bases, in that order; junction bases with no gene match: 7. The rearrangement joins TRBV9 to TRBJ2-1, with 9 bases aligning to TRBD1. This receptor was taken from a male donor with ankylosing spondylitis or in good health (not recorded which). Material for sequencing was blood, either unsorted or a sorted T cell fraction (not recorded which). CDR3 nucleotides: TGTGCCAGCAGCACCCGGGACAGGGCTCCCTACAATGAGCAGTTCTTC. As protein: CASSTRDRAPYNEQFF.